This is a list of T cell receptor beta chains from one sample in a study of CD8 T cells in ankylosing spondylitis. Via MiXCR, TCRdb re-called the 5' RACE reads, giving one row per CDR3 protein. The table has some 140,000 distinct CDR3 sequences, approximately 10% seen once. The sequencing input was blood, either unsorted or a sorted T cell fraction (not recorded which). These receptors originate from a female donor with ankylosing spondylitis or in good health (not recorded which). Both conserved end residues are part of each CDR3. A D gene is named only where the DNA matches it firmly. Only some rows state a clone size, as once, few, many or a class for expanded clones.

cdr3_nt	cdr3_aa	clone_size	v_call	d_call	cdr3_length	j_call
TGTGCCAGCAACAACCTAGCGGGAGTTTTGGACGGGGAGCTGTTTTTT	CASNNLAGVLDGELFF	.	TRBV12-3/TRBV12-4	TRBD2	16	TRBJ2-2
TGTGCCAGCAGACTCGGGGGGGCGAACACCGGGGAGCTGTTTTTT	CASRLGGANTGELFF	many	TRBV12-3/TRBV12-4	TRBD2	15	TRBJ2-2
TGCGCCAGCAGCTTGGGGGACACCGAGACCCAGTACTTC	CASSLGDTETQYF	many	TRBV5-1	.	13	TRBJ2-5
TGCGCCAGCAGCCCAGGGACAGCTGCTAGCACAGATACGCAGTATTTT	CASSPGTAASTDTQYF	.	TRBV5-1	TRBD1	16	TRBJ2-3
TGTGCCAGCAGCTTAGGAGATTGGTCGGGACAATCCGATGAGCAGTTCTTC	CASSLGDWSGQSDEQFF	.	TRBV11-3	.	17	TRBJ2-1
TGTGCCAGCAGCTTACAGGGGGCCGCAGATACGCAGTATTTT	CASSLQGAADTQYF	.	TRBV11-2	TRBD1	14	TRBJ2-3
TGTGCCAGCGGCCTGATCGCCGGGGAGCTGTTTTTT	CASGLIAGELFF	.	TRBV28	.	12	TRBJ2-2
TGTGCCAGCAGCCAACAGGGGAGTGGAAACACCATATATTTT	CASSQQGSGNTIYF	many	TRBV3-1	.	14	TRBJ1-3
TGCAGTGCGCCGATTTGGACTAGCGGGAGATACGAGCAGTACTTC	CSAPIWTSGRYEQYF	many	TRBV20-1	TRBD2	15	TRBJ2-7
TGTGCCAGCATGGCTAGCGGGAGCACAGATACGCAGTATTTT	CASMASGSTDTQYF	many	TRBV7-8	TRBD2	14	TRBJ2-3
TGTGCCAGCTCCCGGGAAAATTGGGGGGATACGCAGTATTTT	CASSRENWGDTQYF	many	TRBV6-1	.	14	TRBJ2-3
TGCGCCAGCAGTGGGGGGGTCGGTAGGGAGCAGTTCTTC	CASSGGVGREQFF	many	TRBV10-1	.	13	TRBJ2-1
TGCAGTGCTAGAGGAACAGGGGAGAGCTATGGCTACACCTTC	CSARGTGESYGYTF	many	TRBV20-1	TRBD1	14	TRBJ1-2
TGCAGTGCTAGAGCCGGGACAGGGGGTCAGCCCCAGCATTTT	CSARAGTGGQPQHF	many	TRBV20-1	TRBD1	14	TRBJ1-5
TGTGCCAGCAGCCCTAGCGGGGGCTTCTTCGAGACCCAGTACTTC	CASSPSGGFFETQYF	many	TRBV3-1	TRBD2	15	TRBJ2-5
TGCAGCGGTGCCCGGACAGGGGGCAATGAGCAGTTCTTC	CSGARTGGNEQFF	many	TRBV29-1	TRBD1	13	TRBJ2-1
TGTGCCAGCAGATCAGGGGGGGCAGGCACAGATACGCAGTATTTT	CASRSGGAGTDTQYF	many	TRBV28	.	15	TRBJ2-3
TGTGCCAGCAGTTTAGATCTGAGGAACACTGAAGCTTTCTTT	CASSLDLRNTEAFF	.	TRBV12-3/TRBV12-4	.	14	TRBJ1-1
TGTGCCAGCAGCAAGGGGCGGCCTGACGAGCAGTTCTTC	CASSKGRPDEQFF	many	TRBV7-9	.	13	TRBJ2-1
TGCGCCAGCAGCTCAACCGGGACACCCACAGATACGCAGTATTTT	CASSSTGTPTDTQYF	many	TRBV5-1	.	15	TRBJ2-3
TGTGCCAGCAGCTTAGGAACAGGGACAGCGGGTGGAGATACGCAGTATTTT	CASSLGTGTAGGDTQYF	.	TRBV11-2	.	17	TRBJ2-3
TGTGCCATCCGCCCGGGACAGTACAATGAGCAGTTCTTC	CAIRPGQYNEQFF	.	TRBV10-3	TRBD1	13	TRBJ2-1
TGTGCCAGCAGCCAAGGAGCGGACTCCTACAATGAGCAGTTCTTC	CASSQGADSYNEQFF	many	TRBV3-1	.	15	TRBJ2-1
TGCAGTGCTAGAGATAGACTAGCGGTGAACAATGAGCAGTTCTTC	CSARDRLAVNNEQFF	many	TRBV20-1	TRBD2	15	TRBJ2-1
TGCGCCAGCAGTGAGTCTTGGCGGGGGGCCTCTACAGATACGCAGTATTTT	CASSESWRGASTDTQYF	many	TRBV10-2	TRBD2	17	TRBJ2-3
TGCGCCAGCAGCTTGGACAGGGGAGACACTGAAGCTTTCTTT	CASSLDRGDTEAFF	many	TRBV5-1	TRBD1	14	TRBJ1-1
TGTGCCAGCACCCTATCAGCGGCCGGGGAGCTGTTTTTT	CASTLSAAGELFF	many	TRBV11-1	.	13	TRBJ2-2
TGTGCCAGCAGTTTAAAAGGGTGGGGCACTTTGAACACTGAAGCTTTCTTT	CASSLKGWGTLNTEAFF	many	TRBV27	.	17	TRBJ1-1
TGCGCCAGCAGCCGACAGGGTGGAGCAGATACGCAGTATTTT	CASSRQGGADTQYF	many	TRBV5-1	TRBD1	14	TRBJ2-3
TGTGCCAGCAGCCACTACGGACAGGCCCCTGTTGAAGCTTTCTTT	CASSHYGQAPVEAFF	.	TRBV27	TRBD1	15	TRBJ1-1
TGCGCCAGCAGCCGAACAGTACAGGGGGCTGGGGCCAAAAACATTCAGTACTTC	CASSRTVQGAGAKNIQYF	many	TRBV5-1	TRBD1	18	TRBJ2-4
TGTGTCAGCAACATAACAGATACGCAGTATTTT	CVSNITDTQYF	.	TRBV6-6	.	11	TRBJ2-3
TGTGCCAGCAGTTTAAATAGCGGGACGAACACCGGGGAGCTGTTTTTT	CASSLNSGTNTGELFF	many	TRBV12-3/TRBV12-4	TRBD2	16	TRBJ2-2
TGTGCCACCAGCAGAGAAGTCACCGGCGGGCAGTTCTTC	CATSREVTGGQFF	many	TRBV15	.	13	TRBJ2-1
TGCGCCAGCAGCTTGGGACAGCGACAAGAGACCCAGTACTTC	CASSLGQRQETQYF	many	TRBV5-1	.	14	TRBJ2-5
TGCAGTGCCCAAACTACGGGCAGTTACTTCGCGAACACCGGGGAGCTGTTTTTT	CSAQTTGSYFANTGELFF	few	TRBV20-1	.	18	TRBJ2-2
TGTGCCAGCAGCAAATGGGACAGGGTATCTCAGCCCCAGCATTTT	CASSKWDRVSQPQHF	many	TRBV21-1	.	15	TRBJ1-5
TGTGCCAGCAGTTTAGGGACAGGGGGCTACAATGAGCAGTTCTTC	CASSLGTGGYNEQFF	many	TRBV12-3/TRBV12-4	TRBD1	15	TRBJ2-1
TGTGCCAGCAGCTTGGATCAGTATGTGAATTCACCCCTCCACTTT	CASSLDQYVNSPLHF	few	TRBV5-4	.	15	TRBJ1-6
TGCGCCAGCAGCTTCGGACAGGGATCAGATACGCAGTATTTT	CASSFGQGSDTQYF	many	TRBV5-1	TRBD1	14	TRBJ2-3
TGTGCCAGCAGCCCCGACGCCTACGAGCAGTACTTC	CASSPDAYEQYF	many	TRBV6-2/TRBV6-3	.	12	TRBJ2-7